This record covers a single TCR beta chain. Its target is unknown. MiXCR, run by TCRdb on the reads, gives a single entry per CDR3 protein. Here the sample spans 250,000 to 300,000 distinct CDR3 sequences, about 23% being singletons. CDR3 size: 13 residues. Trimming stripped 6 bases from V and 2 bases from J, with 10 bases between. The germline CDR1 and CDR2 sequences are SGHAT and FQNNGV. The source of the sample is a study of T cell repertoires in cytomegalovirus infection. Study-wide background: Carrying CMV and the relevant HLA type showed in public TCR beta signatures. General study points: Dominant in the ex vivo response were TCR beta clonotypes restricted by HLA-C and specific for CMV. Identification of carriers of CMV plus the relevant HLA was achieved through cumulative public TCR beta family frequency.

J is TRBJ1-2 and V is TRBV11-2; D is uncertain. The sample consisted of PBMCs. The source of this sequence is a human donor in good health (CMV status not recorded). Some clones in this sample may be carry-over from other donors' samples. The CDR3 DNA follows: TGTGCCAGCAGTCTGGACTGGAACTATGGCTACACCTTC. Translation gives CASSLDWNYGYTF.